The present T cell receptor beta chain was sequenced within a study of T cell responses to AZD1222 COVID-19 vaccine. With 0 bases removed from V and 5 bases from J, the gap between germline ends came to 6 bases. CDR1 SGHTS and CDR2 YDEGEE come from the germline V gene. The CDR3 runs to 13 residues. Sequencing was performed with immunoSEQ multiplex PCR; in TCRdb, only in-frame clones are kept and a portion is missing. The sample holds around 140,000 clones, 80% to 95% seen once. The TCR originated in an adult who received the AZD1222 COVID-19 vaccine. This specimen consisted of peripheral blood, obtained 28 days after the second AZD1222 dose. This chain links TRBV5-8 with TRBJ1-5; D is undetermined. The CDR3 reads CASSLGSYQPQHF. CDR3 bases: TGTGCCAGCAGCTTGGGCAGTTATCAGCCCCAGCATTTT. The variable domain in full, completed from reference TRBV5-8 and TRBJ1-5, reads EAGVTQSPTHLIKTRGQQATLRCSPISGHTSVYWYQQALGLGLQFLLWYDEGEERNRGNFPPRFSGRQFPNYSSELNVNALELEDSALYLCASSLGSYQPQHFGDGTRLSIL.